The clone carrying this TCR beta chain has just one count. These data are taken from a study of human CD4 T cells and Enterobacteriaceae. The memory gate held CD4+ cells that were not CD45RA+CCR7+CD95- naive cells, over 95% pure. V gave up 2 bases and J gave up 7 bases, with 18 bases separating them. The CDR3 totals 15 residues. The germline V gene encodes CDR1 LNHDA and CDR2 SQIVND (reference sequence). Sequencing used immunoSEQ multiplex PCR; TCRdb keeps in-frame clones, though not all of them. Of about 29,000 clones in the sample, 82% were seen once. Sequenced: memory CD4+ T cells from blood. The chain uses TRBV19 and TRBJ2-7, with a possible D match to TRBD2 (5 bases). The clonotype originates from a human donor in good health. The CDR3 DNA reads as TGTGCCAGTAGTATAAGAGCGGCCGGCTTTCGGGAGCAGTACTTC. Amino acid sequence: CASSIRAAGFREQYF.